The clone carrying this TCR beta chain was observed a handful of times. The PCR used 60 Vbeta and 13 Jbeta primers. Generated by immunoSEQ multiplex PCR, the TCRdb table keeps only in-frame clones and is missing some. The top ten hold less than 3.5% of the sample, which has tens of thousands of clones, about 78% seen once. These data are taken from a study of cytomegalovirus exposure and HLA in healthy donors. This clonotype was obtained from a woman aged 25 to 39 in good health and CMV-seronegative. Sample: PBMCs.

In nucleotides, the CDR3 is TGCGCCAGCAGCTCTCAGGGGGCGGGCACTGAAGCTTTCTTT. This encodes CASSSQGAGTEAFF. The chain carries TRBV5-1 and TRBJ1-1; 8 positions match TRBD1. CDR1 SGHRS and CDR2 YFSETQ come from the germline V gene. V gave up 3 bases and J gave up 4 bases; unmatched junction bases: 5. The CDR3 contains 14 residues. Supplemented by reference TRBV5-1 and TRBJ1-1, the full variable domain reads KAGVTQTPRYLIKTRGQQVTLSCSPISGHRSVSWYQQTPGQGLQFLFEYFSETQRNKGNFPGRFSGRQFSNSRSEMNVSTLELGDSALYLCASSSQGAGTEAFFGQGTRLTVV.